These T cell receptor beta chains were read from a single sample in a study of blood T cells in healthy people across ages. Each CDR3 protein gets one entry after TCRdb re-called the 5' RACE reads with MiXCR. This table holds over a million distinct CDR3 sequences, roughly 40% found once. Sample: blood. The receptors shown here come from a young woman in good health. CDR3s include the opening cysteine and the closing phenylalanine or tryptophan. D genes are given only for firm matches. Part of the rows lack a size; the others show once, few, many or a class for expanded clones.

>-|few|TRBJ2-1|TRBV29-1
TGCAGCGGGGGGCACGGGCCCTACAATGAGCAGTTCTTC
CSGGHGPYNEQFF
>-|-|TRBJ1-1|TRBV4-1
TGCGCCAGCAGCCAGGACAGAAAAGCTTTCTTT
CASSQDRKAFF
>TRBD1|-|TRBJ1-1|TRBV2
TGTGCCAGCAGTCAACAGGGGGTAGCTTTCTTT
CASSQQGVAFF
>-|many|TRBJ1-6|TRBV6-6
TGTGCCAGCAGTTGGGGAGGCCTCGACTCACCCCTCCACTTT
CASSWGGLDSPLHF
>-|-|TRBJ1-1|TRBV14
TGTGCCAGCAGCCAAGATCACCGGGGGGATACTTTCTTT
CASSQDHRGDTFF
>-|once|TRBJ1-1|TRBV6-5
TGTGCCAGCAGGGACAGCGTTGAAGCTTTCTTT
CASRDSVEAFF
>TRBD2|few|TRBJ2-3|TRBV9
TGTGCCAGCAGCGTCTCCTTGGGAGGGGTACCTAGCACAGATACGCAGTATTTT
CASSVSLGGVPSTDTQYF
>TRBD1|few|TRBJ1-1|TRBV12-3/TRBV12-4
TGTGCCAGCAGTTTAGAGGACAGGGCGAATGAAGCTTTCTTT
CASSLEDRANEAFF
>TRBD1|-|TRBJ1-1|TRBV27
TGTGCCAGCAGTTTATCGAAAACAGGGGGCTTAACTGAAGCTTTCTTT
CASSLSKTGGLTEAFF
>TRBD1|-|TRBJ2-5|TRBV29-1
TGCAGCGTTGAGAGGACAGGGGGCACAAATGAGCAGTACTTC
CSVERTGGTNEQYF
>TRBD2|few|TRBJ2-3|TRBV14
TGTGCCAGCAGCCTTGGCGGGAGTGGGACGCAGTATTTT
CASSLGGSGTQYF
>-|-|TRBJ2-5|TRBV6-5
TGTGCCAGCAGCTCCTCGGGCGGAAACCAAGAGACCCAGTACTTC
CASSSSGGNQETQYF
>-|few|TRBJ2-6|TRBV28
TGTGCCAGCAGTCTTAAGTACTCTGGGGCCAACGTCCTGACTTTC
CASSLKYSGANVLTF
>-|-|TRBJ2-7|TRBV4-2
TGTTCCAGCAGCCAAGATAGTGGATACGAGCAGTACTTC
CSSSQDSGYEQYF
>TRBD2|-|TRBJ2-5|TRBV20-1
TGCAGTGCTAGAAGGCTAGCGGGAAAAGAGACCCAGTACTTC
CSARRLAGKETQYF
>-|-|TRBJ2-3|TRBV5-1
TGCGCCAGCAGCTTGGGCGGGGCTAACGGGAGATCTAGCACAGATACGCAGTATTTT
CASSLGGANGRSSTDTQYF
>TRBD1|-|TRBJ2-7|TRBV28
TGTGCCAGCAGTTGGACGGGACAGGGGTCCCACGAGCAGTACTTC
CASSWTGQGSHEQYF
>TRBD1|few|TRBJ1-6|TRBV20-1
TGCAGTGCTAGAGATAGCGACAGGGGAACAAATTCACCCCTCCACTTT
CSARDSDRGTNSPLHF
>-|-|TRBJ2-3|TRBV4-1
TGCGCCAGCAGCCAAGATCCCCCGGGGATCACAGATACGCAGTATTTT
CASSQDPPGITDTQYF
>-|-|TRBJ2-7|TRBV21-1
TGTGCCAGCAGCCACGAAGCTGGGGACAGGGTCATCGACGAGCAGTACTTC
CASSHEAGDRVIDEQYF
>TRBD1|-|TRBJ1-1|TRBV9
TGTGCCAGCAGCGTAGGGACAGGGGGCGGCTTTGGAGCTTTCTTT
CASSVGTGGGFGAFF
>TRBD1|-|TRBJ2-7|TRBV20-1
TGCAGTGCTAGTGACAGGGGCTACGAGCAGTACTTC
CSASDRGYEQYF
>-|once|TRBJ2-7|TRBV2
TGTGCCAGCACTCAGGTCGGGTTCGGCGAGCAGTACTTC
CASTQVGFGEQYF
>-|-|TRBJ2-7|TRBV11-2
TGTGCCAGCAGCCCACCTACTGTCCCCTACGAGCAGTACTTC
CASSPPTVPYEQYF
>-|-|TRBJ2-1|TRBV4-1
TGCGCCAGCAGCCAAGCCCCCCCGGCCACCTACAATGAGCAGTTCTTC
CASSQAPPATYNEQFF
>TRBD1|-|TRBJ1-1|TRBV2
TGTGCCAGCAGTGCGGCACAGGGGATGACTGAAGCTTTCTTT
CASSAAQGMTEAFF
>-|-|TRBJ2-1|TRBV4-1
TGCGCCAGCAACCAAGATTTGAGGGCCACCCATGAGCAGTTCTTC
CASNQDLRATHEQFF
>-|-|TRBJ1-2|TRBV3-1
TGTGCCAGCAGCCATCAGACAGTGAGCCTTCCTTATGGCTACACCTTC
CASSHQTVSLPYGYTF
>TRBD2|-|TRBJ2-7|TRBV5-1
TGCGCCAGCAGCTTGGAGGTGGGACTAGCGAACGAGCAGTACTTC
CASSLEVGLANEQYF
>TRBD1|few|TRBJ2-1|TRBV27
TGTGCCAGCAGACCAACCCCGGGACAGATGGAAAATGAGCAGTTCTTC
CASRPTPGQMENEQFF
>TRBD2|medium-sized|TRBJ2-7|TRBV13
TGTGCCAGCAGCTTAGTTAGCGGGGGTAACGACGAGCAGTACTTC
CASSLVSGGNDEQYF
>-|-|TRBJ2-1|TRBV20-1
TGCAGTGCTGGCGGAGGTCATGAGCAGTTCTTC
CSAGGGHEQFF
>-|few|TRBJ2-5|TRBV7-2
TGTGCCAGCAGCTTAACTCGGGGGCCAGAGACCCAGTACTTC
CASSLTRGPETQYF
>-|-|TRBJ2-7|TRBV6-5
TGTGCCTGCAGTTACTTTGGACCTCCCTACGAGCAGTACTTC
CACSYFGPPYEQYF
>-|-|TRBJ2-1|TRBV28
TGTGCCAGCAGTTTACTACAGGGCCTGGGGAATGAGCAGTTCTTC
CASSLLQGLGNEQFF
>-|-|TRBJ1-6|TRBV6-1
TGTGCCAGCAGTGAGAATGGAATTTCTAATTCACCCCTCCACTTT
CASSENGISNSPLHF
>-|-|TRBJ1-2|TRBV6-5
TGTGCCAGCAGTTACGGAGGGGGGCGCCGTGGCTACACCTTC
CASSYGGGRRGYTF
>TRBD2|many|TRBJ2-7|TRBV25-1
TGTGCCAGCAGGGGGACTAGCGTCTCCTACGAGCAGTACTTC
CASRGTSVSYEQYF
>TRBD1|few|TRBJ1-2|TRBV4-1
TGCGCCAGCAGCCAAGTAGTGCGACAGGGGTGGTATGGCTACACCTTC
CASSQVVRQGWYGYTF
>-|-|TRBJ1-1|TRBV2
TGTGCCAGCAGTGAAGACGAGGGACTAAAAAAAGCTTTCTTT
CASSEDEGLKKAFF
>TRBD1|-|TRBJ2-1|TRBV7-9
TGTGCCAGCAGCTTTCGACAGGGTAAGGTCAATGAGCAGTTCTTC
CASSFRQGKVNEQFF
>-|-|TRBJ1-1|TRBV7-9
TGTGCCAGCAGCCCGGACGGAGCTTTCTTT
CASSPDGAFF
>TRBD1|few|TRBJ1-1|TRBV6-1
TGTGCCAGCACCACCAAACGACGTGGGACAGGTTTGAACACTGAAGCTTTCTTT
CASTTKRRGTGLNTEAFF
>-|-|TRBJ2-1|TRBV10-1
TGCGCCAGCAGTGGGACCTCCGGCGGGACGTACCAGCAGTTCTTC
CASSGTSGGTYQQFF
>-|few|TRBJ2-7|TRBV27
TGTGCCAGCAGTAATAGACAGGTCGGACTCAACGAGCAGTACTTC
CASSNRQVGLNEQYF
>TRBD2|few|TRBJ2-1|TRBV5-1
TGCGCCAGCAGCTTGATTTTACTAGCGGGGGAGAATGAGCAGTTCTTC
CASSLILLAGENEQFF
>-|-|TRBJ2-7|TRBV12-3/TRBV12-4
TGTGCCAGCAGTTTAGCACAGGGAAAGGGCTACGAGCAGTACTTC
CASSLAQGKGYEQYF
>-|few|TRBJ1-1|TRBV12-3/TRBV12-4
TGTGCCAGCAGTCGGGTCACTGAAGCTTTCTTT
CASSRVTEAFF